Described below is a single TCR beta chain sequence and its context. Its antigen is undetermined. V was clipped by 1 base and J by 3 bases; unmatched bases: 20. CDR3 length: 20 amino acids. Germline CDR1 MGHRA, CDR2 YSYEKL. This record belongs to a study of shared clonotypes between healthy human individuals. Investigators divided CD4+ cells into CD45RA+ naive and CD45RA-negative memory subsets. Assay: immunoSEQ multiplex PCR; the TCRdb copy retains only in-frame clones and omits some. The sample lists 900,000 to 1,200,000 clones; roughly 74% were seen once. Broader study findings: Apart from blood, nothing was sampled; tissue repertoires likely differ.

V is TRBV4-1 and J is TRBJ2-7; TRBD1 matches at 8 bases. Sequences were obtained from memory CD4+ T cells from PBMCs. Documented subset: CD45RA-negative fraction. The sequence was collected from a man aged 18 to 29 in good health. Some clones in this sample may be carry-over from other donors' samples. CDR3 loop: CASSQVRVQGATFVYYEQYF. The CDR3 DNA reads TGCGCCAGCAGCCAAGTCAGAGTCCAGGGGGCCACTTTTGTCTACTACGAGCAGTACTTC.